The present T cell receptor (beta chain) was sequenced within a study of blood T cell repertoires in COVID-19. The CDR3 sequence is 13 residues long. V was shortened by 2 bases and J by 8 bases, with 13 bases between the two germline ends. CDR1 is SGHRS, CDR2 YFSETQ, per germline. Produced via immunoSEQ multiplex PCR; TCRdb's table is partial and in-frame only. This sample yields a few hundred thousand clones, of which around nine tenths are seen a single time; under 1.2% belongs to the top ten. The sequencing sample was made of PBMCs or T cells enriched from blood (not recorded which). The sequence was collected from a woman aged 25 to 39 who had been exposed to COVID-19. V is TRBV5-1 and J is TRBJ1-2; TRBD1 might be the D (6 bases). The CDR3 DNA reads as TGCGCCAGCAGCTTTACAGGGCGGTCAGGCTACACCTTC. It translates to CASSFTGRSGYTF. Combining the CDR3 with reference TRBV5-1 and TRBJ1-2 gives the whole variable domain KAGVTQTPRYLIKTRGQQVTLSCSPISGHRSVSWYQQTPGQGLQFLFEYFSETQRNKGNFPGRFSGRQFSNSRSEMNVSTLELGDSALYLCASSFTGRSGYTFGSGTRLTVV.